Listed below are T cell receptor beta chains from one sample, sequenced in a study of blood T cell repertoires in COVID-19. The protocol was immunoSEQ multiplex PCR, while the TCRdb copy is restricted to in-frame clones and leaves out a portion. Of around 190,000 clones listed, 75% to 85% were seen once; the top ten hold roughly 13%. The sample taken for sequencing was peripheral blood. The receptors originated from a human donor in a cohort sampled during active COVID-19. Each CDR3 is given with its conserved first and last residue. The order of the fields is J gene, D gene, V gene, CDR3 length, clone size, CDR3 DNA, CDR3 protein. The D gene is left open where the match is weak. Size is stated for part of the rows, as once, few or many counts, or as a class when the clone is expanded.

j_call: TRBJ2-5; d_call: .; v_call: TRBV6-5; cdr3_length: 14; clone_size: .; cdr3_nt: TGTGCCAGCAGTTACTCGGGGGGATCAGAGACCCAGTACTTC; cdr3_aa: CASSYSGGSETQYF
j_call: TRBJ1-2; d_call: .; v_call: TRBV5-1; cdr3_length: 13; clone_size: .; cdr3_nt: TGCGCCAGCAGCTTTGAGGGATCGTATGGCTACACCTTC; cdr3_aa: CASSFEGSYGYTF
j_call: TRBJ2-1; d_call: .; v_call: TRBV12-3/TRBV12-4; cdr3_length: 13; clone_size: .; cdr3_nt: TGTGCCAGCAGGCGGGACCGCTACAATGAGCAGTTCTTC; cdr3_aa: CASRRDRYNEQFF
j_call: TRBJ2-7; d_call: TRBD1; v_call: TRBV28; cdr3_length: 15; clone_size: .; cdr3_nt: TGTGCCAGCACCAAGGGTGCAGGGGGAGCGTACGAGCAGTACTTC; cdr3_aa: CASTKGAGGAYEQYF
j_call: TRBJ1-1; d_call: TRBD1; v_call: TRBV6-7; cdr3_length: 16; clone_size: .; cdr3_nt: TGTGCCAGCAGTTACTTTTGGGACAGGGGAGTCACTGAAGCTTTCTTT; cdr3_aa: CASSYFWDRGVTEAFF
j_call: TRBJ1-6; d_call: .; v_call: TRBV28; cdr3_length: 14; clone_size: few; cdr3_nt: TGTGCCAGCAGTTTAACGCAGGGTGCTTCACCCCTCCACTTT; cdr3_aa: CASSLTQGASPLHF
j_call: TRBJ2-1; d_call: TRBD2; v_call: TRBV7-9; cdr3_length: 17; clone_size: .; cdr3_nt: TGTGCCAGCAGCTTCCGGACTAGCGGGAGGGAGATGGGTGAGCAGTTCTTC; cdr3_aa: CASSFRTSGREMGEQFF
j_call: TRBJ1-5; d_call: TRBD1; v_call: TRBV5-8; cdr3_length: 15; clone_size: .; cdr3_nt: TGTGCCAGCAGCCCGGACAGGGGCCGCAATCAGCCCCAGCATTTT; cdr3_aa: CASSPDRGRNQPQHF
j_call: TRBJ1-2; d_call: TRBD1; v_call: TRBV28; cdr3_length: 13; clone_size: .; cdr3_nt: TGTGCCACGAAAATGACCAGGGGGTCTGGCTACACCTTC; cdr3_aa: CATKMTRGSGYTF
j_call: TRBJ2-1; d_call: TRBD2; v_call: TRBV5-1; cdr3_length: 16; clone_size: .; cdr3_nt: TGCGCCAGCAAAGGGAGGGGACTAGCGGGAGGCGGTGAGCAGTTCTTC; cdr3_aa: CASKGRGLAGGGEQFF
j_call: TRBJ2-3; d_call: .; v_call: TRBV18; cdr3_length: 15; clone_size: .; cdr3_nt: TGTGCCAGCTCACGGGACAAGGGGCATACAGATACGCAGTATTTT; cdr3_aa: CASSRDKGHTDTQYF
j_call: TRBJ1-1; d_call: .; v_call: TRBV28; cdr3_length: 12; clone_size: .; cdr3_nt: TGTGCCAGCAGCCTACAGGATTCGGGAGCTTTCTTT; cdr3_aa: CASSLQDSGAFF
j_call: TRBJ2-5; d_call: .; v_call: TRBV5-1; cdr3_length: 14; clone_size: .; cdr3_nt: TGCGCCAGCAGCTGGGGAAGGGAGTTAGAGACCCAGTACTTC; cdr3_aa: CASSWGRELETQYF
j_call: TRBJ1-5; d_call: .; v_call: TRBV5-8; cdr3_length: 16; clone_size: .; cdr3_nt: TGTGCCAGCAGCTTGGCCCACATTTATAGCAATCAGCCCCAGCATTTT; cdr3_aa: CASSLAHIYSNQPQHF
j_call: TRBJ2-7; d_call: .; v_call: TRBV13; cdr3_length: 11; clone_size: .; cdr3_nt: TGTGCCAGCAGCCCCCGAGCCGAGCAGTACTTC; cdr3_aa: CASSPRAEQYF
j_call: TRBJ1-5; d_call: TRBD1; v_call: TRBV19; cdr3_length: 12; clone_size: .; cdr3_nt: TGTGCCAGTAGTCGGGCAGGGGGCACCCAGCATTTT; cdr3_aa: CASSRAGGTQHF
j_call: TRBJ2-7; d_call: .; v_call: TRBV10-1; cdr3_length: 12; clone_size: .; cdr3_nt: TGCGCCAGCAGTGAGGGCCTAGGCGAGCAGTACTTC; cdr3_aa: CASSEGLGEQYF
j_call: TRBJ2-2; d_call: .; v_call: TRBV21-1; cdr3_length: 17; clone_size: .; cdr3_nt: TGTGCCAGCAGCAAAATGGGGGACAGGCCGAACACCGGGGAGCTGTTTTTT; cdr3_aa: CASSKMGDRPNTGELFF
j_call: TRBJ1-1; d_call: .; v_call: TRBV4-1; cdr3_length: 17; clone_size: .; cdr3_nt: TGCGCCAGCAGCCATCATCAGGGAACAGGCGGGAGCACTGAAGCTTTCTTT; cdr3_aa: CASSHHQGTGGSTEAFF
j_call: TRBJ2-1; d_call: TRBD2; v_call: TRBV3-1/TRBV3-2; cdr3_length: 18; clone_size: few; cdr3_nt: TGTGCCAGCAGCCAAGAGGGGGCACTAGCGGGAGACTACAATGAGCAGTTCTTC; cdr3_aa: CASSQEGALAGDYNEQFF
j_call: TRBJ2-3; d_call: TRBD1; v_call: TRBV27; cdr3_length: 18; clone_size: .; cdr3_nt: TGTGCCAGCAGTTCGAGGAAGGGGGACACAGGGGGCCCGGATACGCAGTATTTT; cdr3_aa: CASSSRKGDTGGPDTQYF
j_call: TRBJ2-1; d_call: TRBD2; v_call: TRBV5-4; cdr3_length: 15; clone_size: .; cdr3_nt: TGTGCCAGCAGCTTGGGCGGGAGTCGGGACAATGAGCAGTTCTTC; cdr3_aa: CASSLGGSRDNEQFF
j_call: TRBJ1-2; d_call: TRBD1; v_call: TRBV28; cdr3_length: 15; clone_size: .; cdr3_nt: TGTGCCAGCAGTACTACCGGGACAGGGGACTATGGCTACACCTTC; cdr3_aa: CASSTTGTGDYGYTF
j_call: TRBJ2-2; d_call: TRBD1; v_call: TRBV11-3; cdr3_length: 15; clone_size: .; cdr3_nt: TGTGCCAGCAGCTCTGGGACAGGGGCTTCCGGGGAGCTGTTTTTT; cdr3_aa: CASSSGTGASGELFF
j_call: TRBJ2-7; d_call: .; v_call: TRBV2; cdr3_length: 11; clone_size: .; cdr3_nt: TGTGCCAGCGCAGCGTACTACGAGCAGTACTTC; cdr3_aa: CASAAYYEQYF
j_call: TRBJ2-7; d_call: TRBD1; v_call: TRBV20-1; cdr3_length: 13; clone_size: few; cdr3_nt: TGCAGTGCTAGTGGACAGGGTTTCTACGAGCAGTACTTC; cdr3_aa: CSASGQGFYEQYF